The 7 T cell receptor beta chains listed next were all sequenced from one sample in a study of cytomegalovirus exposure and HLA in healthy donors. The PCR ran on 60 Vbeta and 13 Jbeta primers. Method: immunoSEQ multiplex PCR; TCRdb's copy keeps in-frame clones and lacks some. The sample yields about 160,000 clones, 79% seen once. Material: PBMCs. These receptors came from a man aged 50 or older in good health and CMV-seropositive.

This clone appeared once. This chain joins TRBV5-6 and TRBJ2-1; 10 nucleotides agree with TRBD2. Unmatched junction bases numbered 5, after V lost 1 base and J lost 4 bases. The germline CDR1 and CDR2 sequences are SGHDT and YYEEEE. The CDR3 runs to 16 residues. The CDR3 loop reads CASSLKGLAFYNEQFF. In DNA form, the CDR3 reads TGTGCCAGCAGCTTGAAGGGACTAGCGTTTTACAATGAGCAGTTCTTC.

The CDR3 DNA is TGCGCCAGCAGCTTGGGGGACAGGGACGAGCAGTACTTC. Its translation is CASSLGDRDEQYF. V gene TRBV5-1 combines with J gene TRBJ2-7, with 9 bases aligning to TRBD1. J was trimmed by 5 bases and V by 0 bases; bases with no gene match: 0. The length of the CDR3 is 13 residues. The germline gives CDR1 SGHRS, CDR2 YFSETQ. Supplemented by reference TRBV5-1 and TRBJ2-7, the full variable domain reads KAGVTQTPRYLIKTRGQQVTLSCSPISGHRSVSWYQQTPGQGLQFLFEYFSETQRNKGNFPGRFSGRQFSNSRSEMNVSTLELGDSALYLCASSLGDRDEQYFGPGTRLTVT.

The V gene is TRBV5-1, the J gene TRBJ2-7; D possibly corresponds to TRBD1 (5 bases). The CDR3 consists of 14 residues. The V end lost 5 bases, the J end lost 0 bases, and 12 bases lay between the germline ends. Per germline, CDR1 SGHRS and CDR2 YFSETQ. The CDR3 here is CASSLQASSYEQYF. The CDR3 DNA is TGCGCCAGCAGTTTACAGGCCTCCTCCTACGAGCAGTACTTC. Using reference TRBV5-1 and TRBJ2-7 for the parts outside the CDR3, the full variable domain is KAGVTQTPRYLIKTRGQQVTLSCSPISGHRSVSWYQQTPGQGLQFLFEYFSETQRNKGNFPGRFSGRQFSNSRSEMNVSTLELGDSALYLCASSLQASSYEQYFGPGTRLTVT.

This clone was recorded once. The chain couples TRBV2 to TRBJ2-7; possibly TRBD2 for D (7 bases). Germline loops: CDR1 SNHLY, CDR2 FYNNEI. The V end lost 3 bases, the J end lost 8 bases, and 17 bases lay between the germline ends. The CDR3 has 14 residues. CDR3 DNA: TGTGCCAGCAGTGACGGTGGGGGGGGCGGGAAGCAGTACTTC. Translation: CASSDGGGGGKQYF.

The table lists this clone with a few counts. V usage is TRBV2 and J usage is TRBJ1-1, with D perhaps matching TRBD1 (6 bases). Germline V gene sequence: CDR1 SNHLY, CDR2 FYNNEI. The CDR3 loop spans 13 amino acids. Trimming removed 7 bases from V and 0 bases from J, with 9 bases in between. The CDR3, as DNA: TGTGCCAGCATTCGACAGGTGAACACTGAAGCTTTCTTT. It encodes CASIRQVNTEAFF.

In this sample, this clone turned up a few times. The chain has TRBV6-1 and TRBJ2-5; a weak D match, TRBD1 (7 bases). The J call is in doubt because the DNA end fits TRBJ2-7 better. The CDR3 is 17 amino acids. The germline gives CDR1 MNHNS, CDR2 SASEGT. CDR3 in amino acids: CASSGGVQGPNSYEQYF. The CDR3, as DNA: TGTGCCAGCAGTGGGGGGGTACAGGGGCCTAACTCCTACGAGCAGTACTTC.

The rearrangement joins TRBV11-2 to TRBJ1-6; D is unresolved. This CDR3 is 13 amino acids long. Deletions cut 5 bases from V and 9 bases from J, with 11 bases between. Germline lookup yields CDR1 SGHAT and CDR2 FQNNGV. The CDR3 DNA is TGTGCCAGCAGCCCTAGTATTATTTCACCCCTCCACTTT. This codes for CASSPSIISPLHF.